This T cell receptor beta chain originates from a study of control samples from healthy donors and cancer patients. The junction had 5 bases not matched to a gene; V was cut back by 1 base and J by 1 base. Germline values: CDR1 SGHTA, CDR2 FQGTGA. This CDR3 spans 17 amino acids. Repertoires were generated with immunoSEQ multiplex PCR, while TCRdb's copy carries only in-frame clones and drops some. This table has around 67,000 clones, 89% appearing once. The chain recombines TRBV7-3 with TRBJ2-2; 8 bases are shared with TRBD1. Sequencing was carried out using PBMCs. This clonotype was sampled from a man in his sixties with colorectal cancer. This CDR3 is CASSLNRQGLNTGELFF. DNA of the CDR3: TGTGCCAGCAGCTTAAACCGACAGGGGTTGAACACCGGGGAGCTGTTTTTT.